The 25 T cell receptor beta chains reported below all come from one sample, sequenced in a study of T cell responses to AZD1222 COVID-19 vaccine (dated by TCRdb to the early 2020s). Library preparation used the immunoSEQ multiplex PCR assay. As stored in TCRdb, this immuneACCESS dataset retains in-frame rearrangements with V and J assigned. A fraction of the clones does not appear; measured against another copy, unresolved V genes explain less than half of the discrepancy, and the remainder lacks a known reason. The sample has over 150,000 clones on record, over 75% of them singletons. Together, the top ten hold 1.5% of the sample. The time point label on this specimen signifies: baseline before first vaccination. The specimen comprised peripheral blood, sampled on day 0 of AZD1222 vaccination. These receptors were collected from an adult in good health.

DNA for the CDR3: TGCGCCAGCAGCTTGACGGAGGAGCAGTTCTTC. It translates to CASSLTEEQFF. This chain uses TRBV5-1 with TRBJ2-1; D unclear. Germline assignment: CDR1 SGHRS and CDR2 YFSETQ. Trimming removed 1 base from V and 10 bases from J, with 6 bases in between. CDR3 length equals 11 residues. Full variable domain (rest looked up from reference TRBV5-1 and TRBJ2-1): KAGVTQTPRYLIKTRGQQVTLSCSPISGHRSVSWYQQTPGQGLQFLFEYFSETQRNKGNFPGRFSGRQFSNSRSEMNVSTLELGDSALYLCASSLTEEQFFGPGTRLTVL.

This clone was seen a few times. The chain employs TRBV19 and TRBJ1-1; D possibly corresponds to TRBD1 (6 bases). There are 15 residues in the CDR3. Germline CDR1 reads LNHDA; CDR2 reads SQIVND (reference sequence). Deletions cut 5 bases from V and 1 base from J, with 14 bases between. CDR3 in DNA: TGTGCCAGTAGTCAAGGATTGACAGGGAACACTGAAGCTTTCTTT. It yields the protein CASSQGLTGNTEAFF.

The genes are TRBV19 and TRBJ2-2; 9 bases fit TRBD2. The trim removed 5 bases at V and 8 bases at J, leaving 18 bases unmatched. Germline CDR1 reads LNHDA; CDR2 reads SQIVND (reference sequence). This CDR3 comprises 18 residues. CDR3 in DNA: TGTGCCAGTAGTGTGTGGCGATCGGGACTAGCAGTAATAGGGGAGCTGTTTTTT. Translation: CASSVWRSGLAVIGELFF.

The V and J genes are TRBV6-5 and TRBJ1-1; D unresolved. The CDR3 is 13 amino acids. V lost 2 bases, J lost 4 bases, and 8 bases lay in between. From germline, CDR1 is MNHEY and CDR2 SVGAGI. CDR3 DNA: TGTGCCAGCAGTTACCTCGGGGTCACTGAAGCTTTCTTT. Translated: CASSYLGVTEAFF.

The J gene is TRBJ1-2, the V gene TRBV5-6; D is unclear. The CDR3 is made up of 13 amino acids. Trimming removed 1 base from V and 0 bases from J, with 4 bases in between. The germline V gene has CDR1 SGHDT and CDR2 YYEEEE. CDR3 nucleotides: TGTGCCAGCAGCTTGATGGCTAACTATGGCTACACCTTC. Protein product: CASSLMANYGYTF.

This chain connects TRBV2 to TRBJ2-5, with D perhaps matching TRBD1 (5 bases). Germline CDR1 SNHLY, CDR2 FYNNEI. CDR3 length equals 12 residues. Trimming took 6 bases from V and 13 from J, leaving 18 bases between them. The CDR3 DNA follows: TGTGCCAGCAGCGATATATTAAGGGGCGGGTACTTC. It codes for CASSDILRGGYF.

J is TRBJ1-2 and V is TRBV6-5, with D tentatively TRBD1 (5 bases). Germline V gene lookup returns CDR1 MNHEY and CDR2 SVGAGI. Trimming left V 6 bases short and J 3 bases short, with 11 bases between. The CDR3 runs 13 residues. In DNA, the CDR3 is TGTGCCAGCAGCGAGACAGTTTACTATGGCTACACCTTC. Protein: CASSETVYYGYTF.

V and J are TRBV6-1 and TRBJ1-2; D is undetermined. This CDR3 has 12 residues. V was trimmed by 3 bases and J by 6 bases, leaving 8 bases between them. CDR1 and CDR2 from the germline V gene are MNHNS and SASEGT. As DNA, the CDR3 is TGTGCCAGCAGTGACAGACTCGATGGCTACACCTTC. Amino acid sequence: CASSDRLDGYTF.

This clone was counted a few times. CDR3 protein: CASSLRGGALREQYF. The CDR3 DNA reads as TGTGCCAGCAGCTTAAGAGGGGGGGCACTGAGGGAGCAGTACTTC. The chain uses TRBV7-9 and TRBJ2-7; weak D call: TRBD2 (7 bases). CDR1 is SEHNR, CDR2 FQNEAQ, per germline (reference sequence). V dropped 2 bases and J dropped 7 bases, with 18 bases sitting between them. The CDR3 runs 15 residues. Full variable domain (missing parts from reference TRBV7-9 and TRBJ2-7): DTGVSQNPRHKITKRGQNVTFRCDPISEHNRLYWYRQTLGQGPEFLTYFQNEAQLEKSRLLSDRFSAERPKGSFSTLEIQRTEQGDSAMYLCASSLRGGALREQYFGPGTRLTVT.

The chain recombines TRBV27 with TRBJ1-2; the D gene is possibly TRBD1 (6 bases). V was pared by 5 bases and J by 0 bases, with 10 bases between. Per the germline V gene, CDR1 is MNHEY and CDR2 is SMNVEV (reference sequence). This CDR3 comprises 14 residues. CDR3 sequence reads: CASSRQVANYGYTF. The CDR3 nucleotides read TGTGCCAGCAGTAGACAGGTCGCTAACTATGGCTACACCTTC.

This chain links TRBV7-8 with TRBJ2-1, with D perhaps TRBD1 or TRBD2 (5 bases each). Trimming removed 0 bases from V and 5 bases from J, with 11 bases in between. This CDR3 has 15 residues. Germline V lookup: CDR1 SGHVS, CDR2 FQNEAQ. CDR3: CASSLAWDGNNEQFF. The CDR3 nucleotides are TGTGCCAGCAGCTTAGCGTGGGACGGGAACAATGAGCAGTTCTTC.

This clone was detected only once. The chain employs TRBV5-6 and TRBJ1-4; the D is unclear. Trimming stripped 1 base from V and 2 bases from J, with 9 bases between. Looked up from germline, CDR1 is SGHDT and CDR2 is YYEEEE. The CDR3 spans 15 residues. DNA for the CDR3: TGTGCCAGCAGCTTGATCGGACTGACTAATGAAAAACTGTTTTTT. Translated, it gives CASSLIGLTNEKLFF.

The rearrangement uses TRBV30 and TRBJ1-1; D gene ambiguous. Germline loops: CDR1 GTSNPN, CDR2 SVGIG (reference sequence). Trimming took off 0 bases at V and 8 bases at J, with 4 bases between the two ends. This CDR3 region has 10 residues. This CDR3 reads CAWSVREAFF. The CDR3, as DNA: TGTGCCTGGAGTGTACGAGAAGCTTTCTTT.

The rearrangement joins TRBV10-3 to TRBJ1-6; weak D call: TRBD1 (5 bases). CDR3 size: 15 residues. Germline CDR1 is ENHRY and CDR2 is SYGVKD. Trimming stripped 3 bases from V and 10 bases from J, with 16 bases between. The CDR3 nucleotides read TGTGCCATCAGTGATAGTGGGGGTATGAGGTCACCCCTCCACTTT. Encoded protein: CAISDSGGMRSPLHF.

The V gene is TRBV7-9, the J gene TRBJ2-7, with 7 bases fitting TRBD1. The CDR3 has 13 residues. V shed 5 bases and J 2 bases; nucleotides not matched to a gene: 3. The V gene's germline CDR1 is SEHNR and CDR2 FQNEAQ (reference sequence). Here the CDR3 reads CASSRTGPYEQYF. The CDR3 DNA is TGTGCCAGCAGCCGGACAGGACCCTACGAGCAGTACTTC. The entire variable domain, with the rest obtained from reference TRBV7-9 and TRBJ2-7, is as follows: DTGVSQNPRHKITKRGQNVTFRCDPISEHNRLYWYRQTLGQGPEFLTYFQNEAQLEKSRLLSDRFSAERPKGSFSTLEIQRTEQGDSAMYLCASSRTGPYEQYFGPGTRLTVT.

V gene TRBV28 combines with J gene TRBJ1-1; D unresolved. Trimming removed 2 bases from V and 3 bases from J, with 4 bases in between. This CDR3 comprises 12 residues. Germline V CDR1 and CDR2: MDHEN, SYDVKM. CDR3 in DNA: TGTGCCAGCAGTTTAGACGACACTGAAGCTTTCTTT. It encodes CASSLDDTEAFF.

The V gene is TRBV6-5, the J gene TRBJ1-3; D is ambiguous. Trimming removed 9 bases at V and 2 bases at J, with 14 bases between. The germline V gene has CDR1 MNHEY and CDR2 SVGAGI. CDR3 size: 14 residues. This CDR3 reads CASKGGQTGNTIYF. CDR3 nucleotide sequence: TGTGCCAGTAAAGGAGGGCAGACTGGAAACACCATATATTTT.

The CDR3 protein is CASSEAGTGRGEQYF. CDR3 nucleotide sequence: TGTGCCAGCAGTGAAGCCGGGACAGGGAGAGGCGAGCAGTACTTC. The chain joins TRBV6-1 to TRBJ2-7; 9 nucleotides align to TRBD1. CDR1 and CDR2 (germline): MNHNS, SASEGT. V gave up 0 bases and J gave up 6 bases; unmatched junction bases: 6. CDR3 size: 15 residues.

The chain links TRBV4-1 to TRBJ2-5, with 12 bases identical to TRBD2. The V gene's germline CDR1 is MGHRA and CDR2 YSYEKL. This CDR3 spans 15 amino acids. Trimming removed 4 bases from V and 5 bases from J; junction bases left unmatched: 5. The CDR3 coding sequence is TGCGCCAGCAGCCCTAGCGGGGGGGTAGTCGAGACCCAGTACTTC. It yields the protein CASSPSGGVVETQYF.

This chain connects TRBV6-5 to TRBJ1-2; TRBD1 agrees at 7 bases. CDR1 is MNHEY, CDR2 SVGAGI, per germline. The trim removed 6 bases at V and 4 bases at J, leaving 8 bases unmatched. The CDR3 spans 14 residues. The CDR3 is CASRPPGTVYGYTF. CDR3 bases: TGTGCCAGCAGGCCTCCGGGGACAGTCTATGGCTACACCTTC.

The chain recombines TRBV7-2 with TRBJ2-7; D is uncertain. V gave up 2 bases and J gave up 1 base, with 3 bases separating them. This CDR3 is built from 12 residues. Germline V lookup: CDR1 SGHTA, CDR2 FQGNSA. The CDR3 sequence is CASSLTSYEQYF. The CDR3 nucleotides are TGTGCCAGCAGCTTAACATCCTACGAGCAGTACTTC.

This clone is a singleton in its sample. V gene TRBV9 combines with J gene TRBJ2-2, with D unclear. Germline V gene lookup returns CDR1 SGDLS and CDR2 YYNGEE. This CDR3 contains 11 residues. The V end was cut by 6 bases, the J end by 7 bases, with 7 bases between. CDR3 region: CASNSGGELFF. Here the CDR3 DNA reads TGTGCCAGCAATTCGGGCGGGGAGCTGTTTTTT.

This clone has only one observation. The rearrangement joins TRBV4-1 to TRBJ1-2, with D perhaps TRBD1 (5 bases). V lost 1 base, J lost 3 bases, and 9 bases lay in between. The CDR3 covers 14 residues. CDR1 and CDR2 (germline): MGHRA, YSYEKL. The DNA of the CDR3 is TGCGCCAGCAGCCAAGCAGGGTCCGACTATGGCTACACCTTC. Its translation: CASSQAGSDYGYTF.

The chain combines TRBV18 with TRBJ1-5; D unresolved. Germline V gene sequence: CDR1 KGHSH, CDR2 LQKENI. V was shortened by 2 bases and J by 4 bases, with 3 bases between the two germline ends. The CDR3 totals 12 residues. The CDR3 loop reads CASSPENQPQHF. In nucleotides, the CDR3 is TGTGCCAGCTCACCAGAGAATCAGCCCCAGCATTTT.

The chain carries TRBV2 and TRBJ1-2, with D possibly TRBD1 on 5 matching bases. Trimming left V 3 bases short and J 4 bases short, with 18 bases between. The CDR3 extends over 16 amino acids. Germline V lookup: CDR1 SNHLY, CDR2 FYNNEI. The CDR3: CASSEFLRRQLYGYTF. The CDR3 nucleotides are TGTGCCAGCAGTGAGTTTCTTAGGAGACAGCTCTATGGCTACACCTTC.